This TCR beta chain stems from a study of beta chain features in type 1 diabetes (dated by TCRdb to 2016 to 2019). Regarding the complete study: Mean age, gender distribution, total cell number and subset yield were not different between patients and healthy donors. A total of about 100,000,000 sorted cells were examined across all samples, and RNA yield correlated strongly with the number of cells per subset. The study compared TCRB repertoires of sorted circulating CD4+ T cell subsets between recently diagnosed type 1 diabetes patients and matched healthy donors. Regulatory and stem cell-like memory subsets were isolated from only 8 patients and 8 healthy donors, whereas naive and central memory subsets came from all 30 or so donors. Overall study results and their limits: Because cDNA was sequenced instead of genomic DNA, activated cells with high expression could be over-represented, although the groups did not differ in activation or CD3 levels. Shorter templates might have been favored by PCR, but patient and control samples were amplified and corrected together, so both groups would have been affected equally by any skew. Only small numbers of individuals were included in the HLA sub-analyses, which left unresolved whether HLA type had any influence on TCRB rearrangement. In all four CD4+ subsets, TCRB CDR3 length was moderately but significantly shorter in type 1 diabetes patients. Patients with type 1 diabetes made fewer insertions and deleted more nucleotides at VDJ recombination sites, implying thymic rearrangement abnormalities. Naive, central memory and regulatory TCRB repertoires appeared to be more alike among patients than among healthy donors.

V drops 5 bases and J drops 9 bases, leaving 13 bases in between. The CDR3 covers 11 residues, taking in both the cysteine and the phenylalanine. The read is trimmed to its CDR3 DNA, 33 bases read in frame from base 1. The germline V gene (reference sequence) sets CDR1 to DFQATT and CDR2 to SNEGSKA. This clone was seen a handful of times. Its specific antigen is unknown. Per-base quality was not reported, and no clone a single base away is much larger than it. Each donor gave one peripheral blood draw, averaging around 0.11 L, which was collected into heparinised tubes. Naive, central memory, regulatory and stem cell-like memory CD4+ T cells were sorted on a BD FACSAria II using a panel including CD45RO, CCR7, CD25, CD127, CD95 and CD27. Every sorted population had a purity above 95%. PBMCs were isolated right away by Lymphoprep density gradient centrifugation and were stained directly, without culture. So that batch effects would be minimized, each experiment stained and sorted samples in pairs, pairing one healthy donor with one patient.

All of the isolated RNA was reverse transcribed with the High Capacity cDNA Reverse Transcription Kit, so expressed TCRB transcripts were sequenced. Naive, central memory and regulatory T cell samples underwent deep immunoSEQ sequencing, averaging around 4 million total reads per sample. Sorted cells were lysed in RLT buffer, and RNA was extracted using DNase-treated RNeasy Micro or Mini kits according to cell number. Each cell subset was processed separately to prevent cross-contamination, with patient and healthy donor samples processed together. The immunoSEQ multiplex PCR was used to amplify TCRB sequences from cDNA, yielding 87-bp fragments that span the CDR3 region. Amplicons were sequenced on the Illumina HiSeq platform. Turning to the authors' computational methods: PCR bias was computationally corrected using synthetic template baselines, reads within Hamming distance 2 were collapsed, and singletons that could not be merged were discarded. Reads were aligned against IMGT to assign V, D and J genes, CDR3 length and insertions or deletions at six rearrangement sites. Within each subset, clonotype counts were normalized to sorted cell number, and only after that were true diversity and Gini coefficients computed with the tcR R package. Repertoire sharing was quantified using the overlap coefficient calculated on TCRB nucleotide sequences. Out-of-frame TCRB sequences from naive cells were analyzed to stand in for the pre-selection repertoire. The source is immuneACCESS, and TCRdb retained only in-frame sequences with V and J called. Part of the clones is not carried over; for the studies checked, unresolved V genes explain less than half of this, and the remainder is unexplained. The D gene and trimming were derived from the DNA, and the V and J assignments and clone size from that table. A total of hundreds of thousands of clones appear in this sample, around an eighth of them only once. The ten largest clones represent roughly 0.04% of the sample.

The V gene is TRBV20-1 and the J gene is TRBJ1-2; the D gene is possibly TRBD1, with 6 bases matching. The source material was naive CD4+ T cells from blood. The sample's cell subset or site label, in plain terms: true naive CD4+ T cells. This clonotype was sampled from a man between 18 and 29 years old with type 1 diabetes. CDR3 reads: CSALTRDSYTF. In nucleotides, the sequence is TGCAGTGCTCTCACCCGGGACAGCTACACCTTC.